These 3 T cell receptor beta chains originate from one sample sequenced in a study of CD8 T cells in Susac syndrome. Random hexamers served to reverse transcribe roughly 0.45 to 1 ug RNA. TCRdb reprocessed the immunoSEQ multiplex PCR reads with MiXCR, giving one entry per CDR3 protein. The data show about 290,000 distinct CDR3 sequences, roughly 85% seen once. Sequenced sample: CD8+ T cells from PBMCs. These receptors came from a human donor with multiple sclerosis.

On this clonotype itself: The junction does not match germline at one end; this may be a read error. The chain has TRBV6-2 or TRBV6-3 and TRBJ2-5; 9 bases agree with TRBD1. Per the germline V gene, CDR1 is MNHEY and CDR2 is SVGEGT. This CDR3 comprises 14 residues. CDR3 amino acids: CASSRLFRDRDWDF. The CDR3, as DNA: TGTGCCAGCAGTCGACTTTTCCGGGACAGGGATTGGGACTTC.

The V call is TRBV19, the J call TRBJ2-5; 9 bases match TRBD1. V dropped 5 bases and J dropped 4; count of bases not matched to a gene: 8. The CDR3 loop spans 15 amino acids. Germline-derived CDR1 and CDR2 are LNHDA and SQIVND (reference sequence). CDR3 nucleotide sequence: TGTGCCAGTAGTGTCCGGGACAGGGAGGGAGAGACCCAGTACTTC. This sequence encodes CASSVRDREGETQYF.

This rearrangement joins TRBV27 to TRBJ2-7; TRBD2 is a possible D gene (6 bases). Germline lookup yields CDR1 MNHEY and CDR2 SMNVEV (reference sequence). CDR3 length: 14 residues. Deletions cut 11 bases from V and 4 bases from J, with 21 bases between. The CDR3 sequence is CAPGGSLGVYEQYF. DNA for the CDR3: TGTGCCCCCGGAGGGAGCTTGGGGGTTTACGAGCAGTACTTC.